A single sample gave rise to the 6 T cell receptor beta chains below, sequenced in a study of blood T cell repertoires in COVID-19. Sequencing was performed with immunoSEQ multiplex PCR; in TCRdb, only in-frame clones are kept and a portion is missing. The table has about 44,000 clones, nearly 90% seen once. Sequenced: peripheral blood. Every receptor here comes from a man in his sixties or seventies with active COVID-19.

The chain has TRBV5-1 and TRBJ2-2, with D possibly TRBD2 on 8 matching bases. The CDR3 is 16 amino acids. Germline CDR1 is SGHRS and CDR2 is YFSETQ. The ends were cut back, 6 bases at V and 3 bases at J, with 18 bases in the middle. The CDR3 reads CASTPRGTRDTGELFF. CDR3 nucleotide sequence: TGCGCCAGCACCCCCAGGGGGACTAGAGACACCGGGGAGCTGTTTTTT.

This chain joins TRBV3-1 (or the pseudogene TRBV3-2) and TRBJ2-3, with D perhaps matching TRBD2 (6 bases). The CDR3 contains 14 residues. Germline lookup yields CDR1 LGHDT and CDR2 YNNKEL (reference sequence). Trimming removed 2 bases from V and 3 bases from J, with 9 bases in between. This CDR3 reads CASSQLGLTDTQYF. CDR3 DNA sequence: TGTGCCAGCAGCCAATTGGGACTGACAGATACGCAGTATTTT.

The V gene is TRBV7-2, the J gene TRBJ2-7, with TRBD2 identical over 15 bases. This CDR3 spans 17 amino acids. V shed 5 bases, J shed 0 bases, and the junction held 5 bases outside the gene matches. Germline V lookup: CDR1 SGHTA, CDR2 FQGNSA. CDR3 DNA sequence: TGTGCCAGCAGCCGCGCGGGACTAGCGGGGGGCTCCTACGAGCAGTACTTC. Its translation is CASSRAGLAGGSYEQYF.

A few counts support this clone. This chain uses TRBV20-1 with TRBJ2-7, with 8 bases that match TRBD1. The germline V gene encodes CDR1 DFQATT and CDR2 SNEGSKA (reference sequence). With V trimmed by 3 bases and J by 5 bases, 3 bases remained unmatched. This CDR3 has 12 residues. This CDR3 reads CSASQGANEQYF. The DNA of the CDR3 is TGCAGTGCTAGTCAGGGGGCAAACGAGCAGTACTTC.

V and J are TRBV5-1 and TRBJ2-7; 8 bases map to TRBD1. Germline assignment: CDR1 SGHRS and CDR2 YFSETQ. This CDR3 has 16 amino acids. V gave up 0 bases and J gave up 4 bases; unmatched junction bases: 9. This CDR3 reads CASSLASQGAWYEQYF. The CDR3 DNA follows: TGCGCCAGCAGCTTGGCTAGTCAGGGGGCTTGGTACGAGCAGTACTTC.

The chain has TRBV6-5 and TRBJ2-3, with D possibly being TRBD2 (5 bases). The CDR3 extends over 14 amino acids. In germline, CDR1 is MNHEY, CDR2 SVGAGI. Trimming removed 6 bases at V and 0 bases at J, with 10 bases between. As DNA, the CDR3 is TGTGCCAGCAGACGAACTAGGAGCACAGATACGCAGTATTTT. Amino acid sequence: CASRRTRSTDTQYF.